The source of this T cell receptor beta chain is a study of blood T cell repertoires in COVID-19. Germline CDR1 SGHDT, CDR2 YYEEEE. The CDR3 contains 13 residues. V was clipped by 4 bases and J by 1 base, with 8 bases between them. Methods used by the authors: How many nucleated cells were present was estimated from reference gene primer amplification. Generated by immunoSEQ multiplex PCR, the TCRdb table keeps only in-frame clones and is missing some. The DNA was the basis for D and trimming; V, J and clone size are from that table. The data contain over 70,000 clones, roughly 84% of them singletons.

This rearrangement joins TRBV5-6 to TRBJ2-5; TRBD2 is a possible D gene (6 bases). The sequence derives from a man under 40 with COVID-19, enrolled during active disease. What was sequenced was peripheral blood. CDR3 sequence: CASSEGLQETQYF. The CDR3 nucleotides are TGTGCCAGCAGCGAGGGACTCCAAGAGACCCAGTACTTC.